What follows is one T cell receptor (beta chain) and its context. Sequence at one end of the junction differs from germline and may be a read error. T cells were sequenced at a targeted depth of 1 in 200,000 to 1 in 1 million. Measured with immunoSEQ multiplex PCR; TCRdb has only the in-frame clones, and not every one. Altogether 52,000 or so clones are present, nearly 55% being singletons, with the ten largest covering roughly a quarter. This sample was taken from a study of cytotoxic CD8 clonotypes in ibrutinib-treated CLL. Germline assignment: CDR1 SNHLY and CDR2 FYNNEI. The CDR3 contains 14 residues.

This specimen consisted of PBMCs, obtained at disease progression, from a patient treated with ibrutinib. The sequence came from a human donor with chronic lymphocytic leukemia. V usage is TRBV2 and J usage is TRBJ1-5; 8 bases are shared with TRBD1. This chain's CDR3 is CASSEATGVQPQHF. The CDR3 coding sequence is TGTGCCAGCAGCGAAGCGACAGGGGTCCAGCCCCAGCATTTT.